These 24 T cell receptor beta chains originate from one sample sequenced in a study of cytomegalovirus exposure and HLA in healthy donors. PCR primers comprised 60 Vbeta and 13 Jbeta primers. Sequencing used immunoSEQ multiplex PCR; TCRdb keeps in-frame clones, though not all of them. The table has approximately 220,000 clones, roughly 82% seen once. Material: PBMCs. The receptor set was obtained from a man aged 40-49 years in good health and CMV-seropositive.

This chain connects TRBV2 to TRBJ1-3, with a weak D call TRBD1 (5 bases). From germline, CDR1 is SNHLY and CDR2 FYNNEI. The V and J ends lost 8 bases and 2 bases respectively, with 16 bases between them. This CDR3 has 15 residues. CDR3: CASAGGAAPGNTIYF. Written as DNA, the CDR3 is TGTGCCAGCGCTGGAGGGGCAGCTCCTGGAAACACCATATATTTT.

The rearrangement joins TRBV19 to TRBJ1-4; 9 nucleotides line up with TRBD1. V was pared by 7 bases and J by 7 bases, with 16 bases of the junction left unmatched. Germline-derived CDR1 and CDR2 are LNHDA and SQIVND (reference sequence). This CDR3 is built from 17 residues. CDR3 region: CASTVGTGTLGGEKLFF. DNA of the CDR3: TGTGCCAGTACCGTTGGGACAGGGACCCTCGGAGGTGAAAAACTGTTTTTT.

This sequence joins TRBV7-9 and TRBJ2-3, with 9 positions matching TRBD1. With 6 bases clipped from V and 1 base from J, the junction kept 2 bases outside the gene matches. Germline lookup yields CDR1 SEHNR and CDR2 FQNEAQ (reference sequence). The CDR3 covers 14 residues. This chain's CDR3 is CASRGQGGTDTQYF. As DNA, the CDR3 is TGTGCCAGCAGGGGACAGGGCGGCACAGATACGCAGTATTTT.

This clone was counted only a few times. The chain has TRBV7-8 and TRBJ2-1; 7 nucleotides line up with TRBD1. There are 16 residues in the CDR3. The trim removed 4 bases at V and 6 bases at J, leaving 12 bases unmatched. The germline gives CDR1 SGHVS, CDR2 FQNEAQ. The CDR3, as DNA: TGTGCCAGCAGCTATTTTAAACGACAGGGCCTCAATGAGCAGTTCTTC. Its translation: CASSYFKRQGLNEQFF.

The chain combines TRBV19 with TRBJ1-5; possible D gene TRBD1, 6 bases. The V gene lost 7 bases and the J gene lost 6 bases, with 13 bases spanning the gap. The CDR3 length is 13 residues. The germline gives CDR1 LNHDA, CDR2 SQIVND (reference sequence). In nucleotides, the CDR3 is TGTGCCAGTATCCCCAGGGGTGGTCAGCCCCAGCATTTT. Translated: CASIPRGGQPQHF.

As DNA, the CDR3 is TGTGCCAGTAGTTTCTTTAGCGGGAAGAGTGGCAAAAACATTCAGTACTTC. It translates to CASSFFSGKSGKNIQYF. The chain recombines TRBV19 with TRBJ2-4; 8 bases are shared with TRBD2. The junction had 12 bases not matched to a gene; V was cut back by 5 bases and J by 3 bases. The V gene's germline CDR1 is LNHDA and CDR2 SQIVND (reference sequence). The CDR3 runs to 17 residues.

J is TRBJ2-2 and V is TRBV4-1, with D tentatively TRBD2 (5 bases). The CDR3 is 15 residues long. Germline V gene sequence: CDR1 MGHRA, CDR2 YSYEKL. V was cut by 0 bases and J by 7 bases, with 12 bases left in between. The CDR3 DNA reads TGCGCCAGCAGCCAAGATCCCCTAGCCCACGGGGAGCTGTTTTTT. Residues: CASSQDPLAHGELFF.

The rearrangement links TRBV5-6 to TRBJ2-4, with 11 bases lining up with TRBD1. V lost 3 bases, J lost 7 bases, and 6 bases stayed unmatched. Germline-derived CDR1 and CDR2 are SGHDT and YYEEEE. The CDR3 covers 15 residues. The CDR3 nucleotides are TGTGCCAGCAGCTGGGGGACAGGGGGAAGGAACATTCAGTACTTC. Residues: CASSWGTGGRNIQYF.

This rearrangement joins TRBV12-1 to TRBJ2-5; the table names TRBD2, a call not compared with the DNA. TRBV12-1 has pseudogene status. This CDR3 spans 14 amino acids. The CDR3 sequence: CASSFETSGRTQYF. The CDR3 DNA is TGTGCCAGCAGCTTTGAGACTAGCGGTCGGACCCAGTACTTC.

V and J are TRBV27 and TRBJ1-5, with D possibly TRBD1 on 5 matching bases. This CDR3 region has 14 residues. Per germline, CDR1 MNHEY and CDR2 SMNVEV (reference sequence). The V end was cut by 4 bases, the J end by 7 bases, with 14 bases between. In nucleotides, the CDR3 is TGTGCCAGCAGTTCAAGGCAGGGTAACCAGCCCCAGCATTTT. This codes for CASSSRQGNQPQHF.

The chain combines TRBV5-6 with TRBJ2-7, with 8 bases identical to TRBD2. CDR1 SGHDT and CDR2 YYEEEE come from the germline V gene. The V gene end was trimmed by 6 bases and the J gene end by 2 bases; junction bases not matched to a gene: 10. The CDR3 covers 15 residues. The CDR3 nucleotides read TGTGCCAGCAATCTGAGTAGCGGGATCCCCTACGAGCAGTACGTC. It codes for CASNLSSGIPYEQYV.

The chain has TRBV5-1 and TRBJ2-3; TRBD2 aligns across 7 bases. The J segment lost 1 base and the V segment lost 7 bases, leaving 12 bases of the junction unmatched. The CDR3 length is 16 residues. The germline gives CDR1 SGHRS, CDR2 YFSETQ. CDR3 loop: CASGGGRISGTDTQYF. The CDR3 nucleotides read TGCGCCAGCGGGGGAGGGAGGATTAGCGGCACAGATACGCAGTATTTT.

The rearrangement links TRBV2 to TRBJ1-1; D is uncertain. CDR1 is SNHLY, CDR2 FYNNEI, per germline. Between the trimmed V and J ends, which lost 6 bases and 5 bases, there was a span of 13 bases. This CDR3 comprises 13 residues. In DNA form, the CDR3 reads TGTGCCAGCAGGATGGAGGGTGATACTGAAGCTTTCTTT. Amino acid sequence: CASRMEGDTEAFF.

This clone has only one observation. J is TRBJ2-5 and V is TRBV10-2; D may be TRBD1 (5 bases). The CDR3 totals 16 residues. Germline V lookup: CDR1 WSHSY, CDR2 SAAADI. Trimming shortened V by 0 bases and J by 5 bases, and 16 bases separated the two germline ends. Written as DNA, the CDR3 is TGCGCCAGCAGTGAGTCAGCAGGGATCGGGTCTGAGACCCAGTACTTC. Translated, it gives CASSESAGIGSETQYF.

The CDR3 spells CASSLSLPSAYNEQFF. CDR3 bases: TGTGCCAGCAGTTTATCGCTCCCTAGCGCCTACAATGAGCAGTTCTTC. The genes are TRBV27 and TRBJ2-1; TRBD2 might be the D (6 bases). Trimming took 0 bases from V and 2 from J, leaving 11 bases between them. CDR1 is MNHEY, CDR2 SMNVEV, per germline (reference sequence). The CDR3 has 16 residues.

The chain uses TRBV5-1 and TRBJ2-5; D perhaps matches TRBD2 (6 bases). V lost 0 bases and J 5 bases, leaving 14 bases between the germline ends. CDR3 length: 15 residues. Germline assignment: CDR1 SGHRS and CDR2 YFSETQ. The DNA for the CDR3 is TGCGCCAGCAGCTTGGTTGAAGGAGGGGAGGAGACCCAGTACTTC. Its translation is CASSLVEGGEETQYF.

In its sample, this clone was seen a few times. V and J are TRBV5-1 and TRBJ2-3, with a weak D call TRBD2 (6 bases). This CDR3 has 15 residues. V shed 1 base and J shed 0 bases, with 9 bases lying between them. CDR1 is SGHRS, CDR2 YFSETQ, per germline. Written as DNA, the CDR3 is TGCGCCAGCAGCTTGCGGGCGGGGAGCACAGATACGCAGTATTTT. Its translation is CASSLRAGSTDTQYF.

The CDR3 region has the DNA TGTGCCAGCAGCTCAATCCTAGCTTACAATGAGCAGTTCTTC. Amino acids: CASSSILAYNEQFF. The genes are TRBV27 and TRBJ2-1, with D possibly being TRBD2 (5 bases). This CDR3 spans 14 amino acids. The V gene's germline CDR1 is MNHEY and CDR2 SMNVEV (reference sequence). The V gene lost 6 bases and the J gene lost 4 bases, with 13 bases spanning the gap.

The DNA of the CDR3 is TGTGCCAGCAGCCCCGACGGGGGGAATGAGCAGTTCTTC. This encodes CASSPDGGNEQFF. This chain joins TRBV4-2 and TRBJ2-1, with 7 nucleotides matching TRBD2. Germline loops: CDR1 LGHNA, CDR2 YNFKEQ. CDR3 length: 13 residues. The V and J ends lost 4 bases and 7 bases, in that order; junction bases with no gene match: 4.

The CDR3 loop is CASSLRADNEQFF. The CDR3 nucleotides are TGTGCCAGCAGCTTAAGGGCAGACAATGAGCAGTTCTTC. The genes are TRBV7-3 and TRBJ2-1, with no clear D. The CDR3 runs 13 residues. The germline gives CDR1 SGHTA, CDR2 FQGTGA. The V and J ends lost 1 base and 5 bases respectively, with 6 bases between them.

The chain combines TRBV30 with TRBJ1-2; D possibly corresponds to TRBD1 (6 bases). Germline CDR1 reads GTSNPN; CDR2 reads SVGIG (reference sequence). The CDR3 runs 15 residues. Trimming took 2 bases from V and 3 from J, leaving 16 bases between them. The CDR3 loop is CAWSRQELNYYGYTF. The CDR3 DNA reads as TGTGCCTGGAGTCGACAGGAACTTAATTACTATGGCTACACCTTC.

The chain employs TRBV5-1 and TRBJ2-7, with D tentatively TRBD2 (6 bases). This CDR3 comprises 17 residues. V was shortened by 0 bases and J by 0 bases, with 16 bases between the two germline ends. The V gene's germline CDR1 is SGHRS and CDR2 YFSETQ. The DNA for the CDR3 is TGCGCCAGCAGCTTGGCCGAGATGGGGGGATCCTCCTACGAGCAGTACTTC. The encoded protein is CASSLAEMGGSSYEQYF. Variable domain in full (rest from reference TRBV5-1 and TRBJ2-7): KAGVTQTPRYLIKTRGQQVTLSCSPISGHRSVSWYQQTPGQGLQFLFEYFSETQRNKGNFPGRFSGRQFSNSRSEMNVSTLELGDSALYLCASSLAEMGGSSYEQYFGPGTRLTVT.

A single count supports this clone. One end of the junction varies from germline; a read error may be responsible. J is TRBJ2-6 and V is TRBV7-9, with D maybe TRBD2 (6 bases). The V gene's germline CDR1 is SEHNR and CDR2 FQNEAQ (reference sequence). This CDR3 is 16 amino acids long. The CDR3 DNA reads TGTTCCAGCAGCTTAGACGGGGGAACCGGGGCCAACGTCCTGACTTTC. As protein: CSSSLDGGTGANVLTF.

This clone was recorded a few times. V gene TRBV27 combines with J gene TRBJ2-1; 14 positions match TRBD2. The CDR3 sequence is 15 residues long. Losses at the gene ends were 5 bases for V and 7 bases for J; bases not matched to a gene: 4. Looked up from germline, CDR1 is MNHEY and CDR2 is SMNVEV (reference sequence). In DNA, the CDR3 is TGTGCCAGCAGTCCCGGGACTAGCGGGAGTAATGAGCAGTTCTTC. Amino acid sequence: CASSPGTSGSNEQFF.